The clone carrying this T cell receptor (beta chain) showed up just a few times. Its target is not known. The data stem from a study of cytomegalovirus exposure and HLA in healthy donors. CDR1 is SGHTA, CDR2 FQGNSA, per germline. Trimming shortened V by 5 bases and J by 1 base, and 17 bases separated the two germline ends. The CDR3 consists of 16 residues. 13 Jbeta primers and 60 Vbeta primers were used for the PCR. TCRdb's copy holds only in-frame clones and misses some; the assay was immunoSEQ multiplex PCR. Of more than 100,000 clones detected, about two thirds appear once; the ten largest clones hold approximately 4%. Study conclusions and caveats: Rarity characterized most TCR sequences, yet some public TCRs appeared in many donors. Sequencing depth roughly uniform across donors was assumed in presence/absence analyses.

The chain recombines TRBV7-2 with TRBJ2-5; possible D gene TRBD1, 6 bases. What was sequenced was PBMCs. The sequence came from a man aged 50-60 years in good health and CMV-seropositive. The CDR3 DNA follows: TGTGCCAGCAGCGCCCTACAGGGTAGGGGCCAAGAGACCCAGTACTTC. Amino acids: CASSALQGRGQETQYF.